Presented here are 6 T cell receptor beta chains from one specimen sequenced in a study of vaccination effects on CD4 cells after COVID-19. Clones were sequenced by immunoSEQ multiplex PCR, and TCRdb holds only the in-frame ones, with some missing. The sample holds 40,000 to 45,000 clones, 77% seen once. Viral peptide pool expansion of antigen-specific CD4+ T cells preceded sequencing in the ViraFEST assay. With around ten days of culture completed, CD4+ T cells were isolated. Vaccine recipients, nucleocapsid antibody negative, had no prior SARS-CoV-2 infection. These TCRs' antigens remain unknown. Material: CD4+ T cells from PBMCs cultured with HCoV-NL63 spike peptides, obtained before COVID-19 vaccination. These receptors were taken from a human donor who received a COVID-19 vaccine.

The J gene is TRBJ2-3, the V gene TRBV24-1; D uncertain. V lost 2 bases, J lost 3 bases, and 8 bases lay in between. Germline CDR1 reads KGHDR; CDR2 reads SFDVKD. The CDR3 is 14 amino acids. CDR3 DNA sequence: TGTGCCACCAGTGATTCCACCCAAACAGATACGCAGTATTTT. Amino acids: CATSDSTQTDTQYF.

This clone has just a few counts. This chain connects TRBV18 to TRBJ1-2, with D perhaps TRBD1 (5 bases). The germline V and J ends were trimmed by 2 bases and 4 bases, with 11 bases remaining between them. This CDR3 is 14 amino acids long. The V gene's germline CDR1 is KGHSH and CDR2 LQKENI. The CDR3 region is CASSPEGIIYGYTF. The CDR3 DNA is TGTGCCAGCTCACCAGAGGGGATAATCTATGGCTACACCTTC.

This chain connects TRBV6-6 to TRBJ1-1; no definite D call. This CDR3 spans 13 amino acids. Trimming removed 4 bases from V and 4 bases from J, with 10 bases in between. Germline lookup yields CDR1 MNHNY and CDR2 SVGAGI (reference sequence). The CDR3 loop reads CASSSMVSTEAFF. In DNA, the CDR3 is TGTGCCAGCAGTTCTATGGTGTCCACTGAAGCTTTCTTT.

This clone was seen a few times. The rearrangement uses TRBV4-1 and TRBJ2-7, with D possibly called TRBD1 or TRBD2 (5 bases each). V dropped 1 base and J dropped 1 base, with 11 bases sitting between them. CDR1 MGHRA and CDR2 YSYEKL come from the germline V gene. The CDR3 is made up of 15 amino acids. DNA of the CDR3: TGCGCCAGCAGCCAAGTAGGGGACCGTTCCTACGAGCAGTACGTC. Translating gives CASSQVGDRSYEQYV.

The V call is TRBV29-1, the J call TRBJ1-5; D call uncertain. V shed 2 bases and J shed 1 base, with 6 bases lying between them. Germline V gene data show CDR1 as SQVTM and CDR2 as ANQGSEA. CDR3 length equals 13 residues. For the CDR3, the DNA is TGCAGCGTTGAACTGGGGAGCAATCAGCCCCAGCATTTT. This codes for CSVELGSNQPQHF. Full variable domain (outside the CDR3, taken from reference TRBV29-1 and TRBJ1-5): SAVISQKPSRDICQRGTSLTIQCQVDSQVTMMFWYRQQPGQSLTLIATANQGSEATYESGFVIDKFPISRPNLTFSTLTVSNMSPEDSSIYLCSVELGSNQPQHFGDGTRLSIL.

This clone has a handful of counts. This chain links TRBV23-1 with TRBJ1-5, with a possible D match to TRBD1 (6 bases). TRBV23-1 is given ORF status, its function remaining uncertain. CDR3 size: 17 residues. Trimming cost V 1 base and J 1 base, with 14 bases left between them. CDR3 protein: CASSQCAGVRSNQPQHF. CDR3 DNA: TGCGCCAGCAGTCAATGCGCAGGGGTTAGGAGCAATCAGCCCCAGCATTTT.